This entry concerns a single TCR beta chain. A read error may account for a junction end that differs from germline. The CDR3 is made up of 15 amino acids. The germline CDR1 and CDR2 sequences are SSHAT and FNYEAQ (reference sequence). The data stem from a study of blood T cell repertoires in COVID-19. Whole-study context: T cells, B-cell-depleted T cells, or PBMCs provided the cDNA or gDNA that served as material.

This table comes from immunoSEQ multiplex PCR, and its TCRdb copy is limited to in-frame clones, with some not included. The sample records approximately 500,000 clones, approximately 85% being singletons. The chain uses TRBV7-7 and TRBJ2-3, with TRBD2 identical over 11 bases. The sequenced sample was peripheral blood. The sequence derives from a human donor in a cohort sampled during active COVID-19. This chain's CDR3 is CASSLGLAGGDTQYF. In DNA form, the CDR3 reads TGTGCTAGCAGCTTAGGTCTAGCGGGAGGAGATACGCAGTATTTT.